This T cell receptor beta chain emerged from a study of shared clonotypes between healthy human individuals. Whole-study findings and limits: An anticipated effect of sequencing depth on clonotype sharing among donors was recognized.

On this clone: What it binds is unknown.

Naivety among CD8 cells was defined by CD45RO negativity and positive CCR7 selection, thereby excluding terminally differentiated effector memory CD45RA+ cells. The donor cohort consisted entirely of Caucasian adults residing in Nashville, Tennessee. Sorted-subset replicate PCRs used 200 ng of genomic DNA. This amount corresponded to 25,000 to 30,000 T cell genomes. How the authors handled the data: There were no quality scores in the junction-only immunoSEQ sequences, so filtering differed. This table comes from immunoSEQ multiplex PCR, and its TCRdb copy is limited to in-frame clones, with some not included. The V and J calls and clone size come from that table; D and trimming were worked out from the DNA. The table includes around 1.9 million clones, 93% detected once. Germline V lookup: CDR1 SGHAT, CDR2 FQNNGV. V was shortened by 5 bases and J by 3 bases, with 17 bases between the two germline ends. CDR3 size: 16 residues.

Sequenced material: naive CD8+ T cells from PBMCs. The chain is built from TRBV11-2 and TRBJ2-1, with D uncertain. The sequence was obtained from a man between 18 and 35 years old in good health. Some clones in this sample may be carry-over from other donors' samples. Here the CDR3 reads CASSQSYREIYNEQFF. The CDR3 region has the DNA TGTGCCAGCAGCCAGAGCTACAGAGAAATCTACAATGAGCAGTTCTTC.